Each of the 7 T cell receptor beta chains below was sequenced from the same sample in a study of blood T cell repertoires in COVID-19. Only in-frame clones appear in the TCRdb table, and some are missing; sequencing was by immunoSEQ multiplex PCR. The profile shows about 380,000 clones, about 89% of them singletons. Source material: peripheral blood. The receptors here all came from a man aged 35-49 years with acute or convalescent COVID-19.

The chain joins TRBV28 to TRBJ1-2, with TRBD1 identical over 9 bases. Germline V lookup: CDR1 MDHEN, CDR2 SYDVKM. CDR3 size: 15 residues. Unmatched junction bases numbered 8, after V lost 4 bases and J lost 5 bases. The chain's CDR3 is CASSSPQGASYGYTF. DNA of the CDR3: TGTGCCAGCAGTTCCCCACAGGGGGCATCTTATGGCTACACCTTC.

The chain uses TRBV19 and TRBJ1-2; D remains ambiguous. Germline V gene sequence: CDR1 LNHDA, CDR2 SQIVND (reference sequence). V dropped 6 bases and J dropped 4 bases, with 12 bases sitting between them. The CDR3 contains 13 residues. CDR3 residues: CASSKPNLYGYTF. Here the CDR3 DNA reads TGTGCCAGTAGCAAGCCCAACCTCTATGGCTACACCTTC.

V and J are TRBV30 and TRBJ2-5, with 10 bases that match TRBD2. The CDR3 sequence is 12 residues long. CDR1 is GTSNPN and CDR2 is SVGIG in the germline V gene (reference sequence). The ends lost 4 bases at V and 4 bases at J; junction bases unmatched: 0. The CDR3 DNA reads as TGTGCCTGGACTAGCGGGAGAGAGACCCAGTACTTC. It is translated as CAWTSGRETQYF.

A few counts support this clone. Other DNA sequences within the sample encode an identical CDR3. This chain connects TRBV28 to TRBJ1-2; 8 nucleotides line up with TRBD1. CDR1 is MDHEN, CDR2 SYDVKM, per germline. The CDR3 has 14 residues. V lost 5 bases to trimming and J lost 2 bases; unmatched junction nucleotides: 4. DNA of the CDR3: TGTGCCAGCAGTCTAGGACAGGGAAACTATGGCTACACCTTC. This gives the protein CASSLGQGNYGYTF.

The genes are TRBV6-5 and TRBJ2-7; tentatively, D is TRBD2 (6 bases). Germline V gives CDR1 MNHEY, CDR2 SVGAGI. The CDR3 contains 12 residues. V shed 5 bases and J shed 4 bases, with 9 bases lying between them. The CDR3 region has the DNA TGTGCCAGCAGTCTCCGGGGGTACGAGCAGTACTTC. Encoded protein: CASSLRGYEQYF.

This sequence joins TRBV10-2 and TRBJ2-1; perhaps TRBD1 as D (6 bases). V was cut by 2 bases and J by 0 bases, with 8 bases left in between. The germline gives CDR1 WSHSY, CDR2 SAAADI. The CDR3 consists of 15 residues. The CDR3 nucleotides are TGCGCCAGCAGTGAGGGACAGAGCTCCTACAATGAGCAGTTCTTC. This encodes CASSEGQSSYNEQFF.

The rearrangement links TRBV5-1 to TRBJ2-5; 7 bases match TRBD1. CDR3 length: 14 amino acids. V lost 3 bases to trimming and J lost 4 bases; unmatched junction nucleotides: 6. The V gene's germline CDR1 is SGHRS and CDR2 YFSETQ. The CDR3 DNA reads TGCGCCAGCAGCTCTGGAAGGGGGCGAGAGACCCAGTACTTC. Its protein product is CASSSGRGRETQYF.